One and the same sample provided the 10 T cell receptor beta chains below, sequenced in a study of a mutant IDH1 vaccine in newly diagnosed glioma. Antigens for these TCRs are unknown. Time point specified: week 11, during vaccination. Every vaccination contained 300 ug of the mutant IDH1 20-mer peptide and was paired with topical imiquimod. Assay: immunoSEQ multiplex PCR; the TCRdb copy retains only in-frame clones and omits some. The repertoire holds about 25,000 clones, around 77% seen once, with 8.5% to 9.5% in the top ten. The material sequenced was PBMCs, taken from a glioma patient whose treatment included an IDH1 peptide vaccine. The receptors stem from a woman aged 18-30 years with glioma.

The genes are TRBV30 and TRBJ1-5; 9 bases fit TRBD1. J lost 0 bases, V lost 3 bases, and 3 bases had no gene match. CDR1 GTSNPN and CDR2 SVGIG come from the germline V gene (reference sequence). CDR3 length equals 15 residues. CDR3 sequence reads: CAWRQGAHSNQPQHF. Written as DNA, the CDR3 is TGTGCCTGGAGACAGGGGGCGCATAGCAATCAGCCCCAGCATTTT.

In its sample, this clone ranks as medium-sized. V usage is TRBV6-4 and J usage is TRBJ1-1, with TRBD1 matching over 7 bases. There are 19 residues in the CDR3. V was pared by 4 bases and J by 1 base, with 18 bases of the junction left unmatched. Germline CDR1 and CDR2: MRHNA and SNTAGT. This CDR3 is CASSAPKRRRTGSNTEAFF. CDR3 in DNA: TGTGCCAGCAGTGCCCCGAAACGGCGTCGGACAGGTTCGAACACTGAAGCTTTCTTT.

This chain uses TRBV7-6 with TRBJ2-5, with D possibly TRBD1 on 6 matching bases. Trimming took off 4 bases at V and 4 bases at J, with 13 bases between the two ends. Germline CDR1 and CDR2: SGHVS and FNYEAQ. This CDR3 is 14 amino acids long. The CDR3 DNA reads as TGTGCCAGCAGCTCCCAGGGGCAAGGAGAGACCCAGTACTTC. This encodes CASSSQGQGETQYF.

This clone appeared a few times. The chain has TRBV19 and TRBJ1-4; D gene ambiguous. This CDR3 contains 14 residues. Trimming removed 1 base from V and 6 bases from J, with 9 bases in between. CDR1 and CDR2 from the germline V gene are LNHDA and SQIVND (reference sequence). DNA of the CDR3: TGTGCCAGTAGTATAGCCGCCGGGGATGAAAAACTGTTTTTT. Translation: CASSIAAGDEKLFF.

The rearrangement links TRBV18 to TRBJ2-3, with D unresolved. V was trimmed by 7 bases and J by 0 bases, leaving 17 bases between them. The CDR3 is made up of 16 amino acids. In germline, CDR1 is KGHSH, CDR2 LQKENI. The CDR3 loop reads CASLPGFLGSTDTQYF. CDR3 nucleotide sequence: TGTGCCAGCTTACCCGGGTTCTTGGGAAGCACAGATACGCAGTATTTT. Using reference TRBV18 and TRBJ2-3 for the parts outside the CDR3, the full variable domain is NAGVMQNPRHLVRRRGQEARLRCSPMKGHSHVYWYRQLPEEGLKFMVYLQKENIIDESGMPKERFSAEFPKEGPSILRIQQVVRGDSAAYFCASLPGFLGSTDTQYFGPGTRLTVL.

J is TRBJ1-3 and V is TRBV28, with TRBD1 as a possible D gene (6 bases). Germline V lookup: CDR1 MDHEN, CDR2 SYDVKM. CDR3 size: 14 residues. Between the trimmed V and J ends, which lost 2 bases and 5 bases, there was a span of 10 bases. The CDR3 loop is CASSLIGGRNTIYF. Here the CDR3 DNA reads TGTGCCAGCAGTTTAATAGGGGGTAGAAACACCATATATTTT.

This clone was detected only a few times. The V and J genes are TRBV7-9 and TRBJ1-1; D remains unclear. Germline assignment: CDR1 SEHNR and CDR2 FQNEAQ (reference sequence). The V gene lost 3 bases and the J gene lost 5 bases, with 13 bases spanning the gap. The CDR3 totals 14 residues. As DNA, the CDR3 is TGTGCCAGCAGCTTTATACAGAGGTGGACTGAAGCTTTCTTT. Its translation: CASSFIQRWTEAFF.

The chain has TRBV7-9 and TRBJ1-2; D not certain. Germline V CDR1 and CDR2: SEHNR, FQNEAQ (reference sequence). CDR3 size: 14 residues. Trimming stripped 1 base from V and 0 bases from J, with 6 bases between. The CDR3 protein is CASSLGVTNYGYTF. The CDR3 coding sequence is TGTGCCAGCAGCTTAGGGGTGACTAACTATGGCTACACCTTC.

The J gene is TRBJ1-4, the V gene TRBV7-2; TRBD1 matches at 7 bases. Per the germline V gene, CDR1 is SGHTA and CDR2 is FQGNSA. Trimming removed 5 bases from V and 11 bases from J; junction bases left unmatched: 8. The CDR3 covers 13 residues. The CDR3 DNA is TGTGCCAGCAGCCAGGGACAGTGGAAGAAACTGTTTTTT. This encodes CASSQGQWKKLFF.

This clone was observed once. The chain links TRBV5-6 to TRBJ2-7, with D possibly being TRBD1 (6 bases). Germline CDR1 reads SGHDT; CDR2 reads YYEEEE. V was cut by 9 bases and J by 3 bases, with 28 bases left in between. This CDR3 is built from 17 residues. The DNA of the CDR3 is TGTGCCACCTCTAGCTTGAGATCAGGGGTGATGGTCTACGAGCAGTACTTC. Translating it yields CATSSLRSGVMVYEQYF. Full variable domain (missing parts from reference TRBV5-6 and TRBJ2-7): DAGVTQSPTHLIKTRGQQVTLRCSPKSGHDTVSWYQQALGQGPQFIFQYYEEEERQRGNFPDRFSGHQFPNYSSELNVNALLLGDSALYLCATSSLRSGVMVYEQYFGPGTRLTVT.